Listed here is a single T cell receptor beta chain. Its matching antigen is unknown. From germline, CDR1 is DFQATT and CDR2 SNEGSKA (reference sequence). The CDR3 spans 16 residues. The data are from a study of monozygotic twins with inflammatory bowel disease. General study results and limits: Diversity of TCRbeta measured by inverse Simpson was lower in IBD patients than in healthy co-twins. Heterogeneous immunosuppressive treatment regimens may have introduced variability into patient repertoires.

TCRdb reanalyzed the 5' RACE reads and collapses them to one entry per CDR3 protein, without DNA. Listed are around 380,000 distinct CDR3 sequences; 2% to 3% falls within the top ten. Sequenced sample: blood. The clonotype originates from a human donor with ulcerative colitis or Crohn's disease, or a healthy co-twin of an affected twin (not recorded which). The genes are TRBV20-1 and TRBJ2-3; TCRdb's D gene call, TRBD2, goes unchecked for lack of DNA. CDR3 loop: CSATRATSSEADTQYF.